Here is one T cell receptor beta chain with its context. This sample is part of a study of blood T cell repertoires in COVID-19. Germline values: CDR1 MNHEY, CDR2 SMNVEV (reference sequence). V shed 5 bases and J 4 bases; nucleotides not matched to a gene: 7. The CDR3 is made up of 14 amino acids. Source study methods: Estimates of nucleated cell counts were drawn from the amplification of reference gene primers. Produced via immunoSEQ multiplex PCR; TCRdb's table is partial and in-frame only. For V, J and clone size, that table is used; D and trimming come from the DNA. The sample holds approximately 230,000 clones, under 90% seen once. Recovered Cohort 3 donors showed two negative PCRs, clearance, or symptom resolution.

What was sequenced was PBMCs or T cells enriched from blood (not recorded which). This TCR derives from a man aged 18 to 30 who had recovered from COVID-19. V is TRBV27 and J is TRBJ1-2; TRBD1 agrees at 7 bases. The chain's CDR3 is CASSNPRQGYGYTF. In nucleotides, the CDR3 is TGTGCCAGCAGTAACCCACGACAGGGCTATGGCTACACCTTC.